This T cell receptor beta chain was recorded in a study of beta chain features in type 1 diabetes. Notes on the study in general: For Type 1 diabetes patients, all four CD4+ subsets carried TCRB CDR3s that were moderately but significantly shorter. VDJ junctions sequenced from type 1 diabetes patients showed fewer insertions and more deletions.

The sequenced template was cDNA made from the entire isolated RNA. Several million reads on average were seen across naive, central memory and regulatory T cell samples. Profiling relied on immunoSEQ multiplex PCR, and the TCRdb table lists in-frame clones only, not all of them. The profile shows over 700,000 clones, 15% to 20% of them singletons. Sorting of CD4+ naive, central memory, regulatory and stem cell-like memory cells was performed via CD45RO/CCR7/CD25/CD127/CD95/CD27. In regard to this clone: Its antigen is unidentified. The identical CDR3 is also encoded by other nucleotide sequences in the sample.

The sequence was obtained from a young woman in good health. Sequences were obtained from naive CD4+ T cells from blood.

Here the CDR3 reads CSVRRQGNTEAFF. As DNA, the CDR3 is TGCAGCGTTCGCCGACAGGGGAACACTGAAGCTTTCTTT. The gene calls are TRBV29-1 and TRBJ1-1; the match to TRBD1 covers 7 bases. The CDR3 runs 13 residues. Germline V gene sequence: CDR1 SQVTM, CDR2 ANQGSEA. The ends lost 5 bases at V and 1 base at J; junction bases unmatched: 4. The entire variable domain, with the rest obtained from reference TRBV29-1 and TRBJ1-1, is as follows: SAVISQKPSRDICQRGTSLTIQCQVDSQVTMMFWYRQQPGQSLTLIATANQGSEATYESGFVIDKFPISRPNLTFSTLTVSNMSPEDSSIYLCSVRRQGNTEAFFGQGTRLTVV.